The rows below give T cell receptor beta chains drawn from one sample of a study of tumor and adjacent non-tumor tissue in lung cancer. One entry per CDR3 protein results from TCRdb running MiXCR on the multiplex PCR reads. The table has over 100,000 distinct CDR3 sequences, roughly 73% seen once. The specimen was lung tumor tissue. The source is a woman in her fifties or sixties with non-small cell lung cancer. The CDR3 runs from the conserved cysteine through the conserved F or W. Each record gives: J gene, V gene, clone size, D gene, CDR3 DNA, CDR3 protein. A D gene is named only where the DNA matches it firmly. Clone size is shown for a subset of rows, as once, few, many or a class of expanded clone.

j_call: TRBJ2-7
v_call: TRBV28
clone_size: .
d_call: .
cdr3_nt: TGTGCCAGCAGTTTGCACTACGAGCAGTACTTC
cdr3_aa: CASSLHYEQYF

j_call: TRBJ2-7
v_call: TRBV29-1
clone_size: .
d_call: .
cdr3_nt: TGCAGCGTTGGAGGGACACCCAGCTCAGCCTACGAGCAGTACTTC
cdr3_aa: CSVGGTPSSAYEQYF

j_call: TRBJ1-2
v_call: TRBV11-2
clone_size: .
d_call: .
cdr3_nt: TGTGCCAGAAGCGTGGATAGGGGCTACTATGCCTACACCTTC
cdr3_aa: CARSVDRGYYAYTF

j_call: TRBJ1-1
v_call: TRBV10-3
clone_size: .
d_call: TRBD1
cdr3_nt: TGTGTCATCAATGATGGGACAGGAGGTGAGCAAGCTTTCTTT
cdr3_aa: CVINDGTGGEQAFF

j_call: TRBJ2-3
v_call: TRBV20-1
clone_size: once
d_call: .
cdr3_nt: TGCAGTGCTAGAGTCAGGACGGGGATAGCATATACGCAGTATTTT
cdr3_aa: CSARVRTGIAYTQYF

j_call: TRBJ2-1
v_call: TRBV2
clone_size: .
d_call: .
cdr3_nt: TGTGCCAGCGACGCTAACAATGAGCAGTTCTTC
cdr3_aa: CASDANNEQFF

j_call: TRBJ1-2
v_call: TRBV29-1
clone_size: .
d_call: .
cdr3_nt: TGCAGCGCCTCCGAAAAGGGGCATGGAGGTGGCTACACCTTC
cdr3_aa: CSASEKGHGGGYTF

j_call: TRBJ2-1
v_call: TRBV7-9
clone_size: .
d_call: .
cdr3_nt: TGTGCCAGCAGCTTAGTGCAACTGACAGTGGGTGAGCAGTTCTTC
cdr3_aa: CASSLVQLTVGEQFF

j_call: TRBJ1-2
v_call: TRBV30
clone_size: few
d_call: TRBD1
cdr3_nt: TGTGCCTGGAGCCTCCAGGGGGCACGAGGCTACACCTTC
cdr3_aa: CAWSLQGARGYTF

j_call: TRBJ2-2
v_call: TRBV11-1
clone_size: .
d_call: .
cdr3_nt: TGTGCCAGCAGCGCGCGACTAGTGGGAGAATCCACCGGGGAGCTGTCTTTT
cdr3_aa: CASSARLVGESTGELSF

j_call: TRBJ1-3
v_call: TRBV11-2
clone_size: .
d_call: .
cdr3_nt: TGTGCCATCAGCTTATCCTCCGGCTGCTTGTACACCATATATTTT
cdr3_aa: CAISLSSGCLYTIYF

j_call: TRBJ2-5
v_call: TRBV20-1
clone_size: many
d_call: .
cdr3_nt: TGCAGTGCTACCATTGGGACCGGAGAGGAGACCCAGTACTTC
cdr3_aa: CSATIGTGEETQYF

j_call: TRBJ1-1
v_call: TRBV11-1
clone_size: .
d_call: .
cdr3_nt: TGTGCCAACAGTTTAGGACGGGGGAACACTGAAGCTTTCTTT
cdr3_aa: CANSLGRGNTEAFF

j_call: TRBJ1-1
v_call: TRBV11-1
clone_size: .
d_call: .
cdr3_nt: TGTGCCAGCAGCTTAGTGGGCGCTATCCCGAACAATGGAGCTTTCTTT
cdr3_aa: CASSLVGAIPNNGAFF

j_call: TRBJ2-3
v_call: TRBV11-2
clone_size: .
d_call: .
cdr3_nt: TGTGCCATTAGCTCGGGACTCGCAGATACGCAGTATTTT
cdr3_aa: CAISSGLADTQYF

j_call: TRBJ1-2
v_call: TRBV5-6
clone_size: many
d_call: .
cdr3_nt: TGTGCCAGCAGCTTGTGGCGGGACATACCTAACTATGGCTACACCTTC
cdr3_aa: CASSLWRDIPNYGYTF

j_call: TRBJ2-7
v_call: TRBV7-4
clone_size: .
d_call: .
cdr3_nt: TGTGCCAGCAGCTTGGACCGGGTCAGCTCCAACGAGCAGTACTTC
cdr3_aa: CASSLDRVSSNEQYF

j_call: TRBJ2-2
v_call: TRBV20-1
clone_size: .
d_call: TRBD2
cdr3_nt: TGCAGTGCTTCAGGGGGGGCTAGCGGGGCCACGAACACAGGGGATCTGTTTTTT
cdr3_aa: CSASGGASGATNTGDLFF

j_call: TRBJ1-2
v_call: TRBV29-1
clone_size: .
d_call: .
cdr3_nt: TGCAGCGGGGGCGAGAGGGGAGGCGGCTACACCTTC
cdr3_aa: CSGGERGGGYTF

j_call: TRBJ2-1
v_call: TRBV30
clone_size: .
d_call: TRBD1
cdr3_nt: TGTGCCTGGACGACTTTTTCAGGGGGCCCTCGCAATGAGCAGTTCTTC
cdr3_aa: CAWTTFSGGPRNEQFF

j_call: TRBJ1-6
v_call: TRBV11-2
clone_size: .
d_call: .
cdr3_nt: TGTACCAGAAGCTTAGAAGCAAGTAATTCACCCCTTCACTTT
cdr3_aa: CTRSLEASNSPLHF

j_call: TRBJ2-5
v_call: TRBV12-3/TRBV12-4
clone_size: .
d_call: .
cdr3_nt: TGTGCCAGCAGTTTAGCGGACTCATATTGGAAGACCCAGTACTTC
cdr3_aa: CASSLADSYWKTQYF

j_call: TRBJ2-7
v_call: TRBV29-1
clone_size: .
d_call: .
cdr3_nt: TGCAGTGTTTTATACACATTCTCCTACGAGCGGTACTTC
cdr3_aa: CSVLYTFSYERYF

j_call: TRBJ2-3
v_call: TRBV12-3/TRBV12-4
clone_size: many
d_call: .
cdr3_nt: TGTGCCAGCAGTTTGAAGGTACCTTACAATCCGCAGTATTTT
cdr3_aa: CASSLKVPYNPQYF

j_call: TRBJ2-7
v_call: TRBV11-2
clone_size: .
d_call: TRBD2
cdr3_nt: TGTGCCAGAAGCTTACTAGCGGATTCCTACGAGCAGTACTTC
cdr3_aa: CARSLLADSYEQYF

j_call: TRBJ2-7
v_call: TRBV6-5
clone_size: many
d_call: TRBD1
cdr3_nt: TGTGCCAGCAGTGACGCCGGGACAGGGATCTACGAGCAGTACTTC
cdr3_aa: CASSDAGTGIYEQYF

j_call: TRBJ2-1
v_call: TRBV29-1
clone_size: .
d_call: .
cdr3_nt: TGCGGCGTTCTGTGGTACAATGAGCAGTTCTTC
cdr3_aa: CGVLWYNEQFF

j_call: TRBJ2-7
v_call: TRBV20-1
clone_size: .
d_call: TRBD2
cdr3_nt: TGCAGTGTCACTAGCGGAACCTACAAGCAGTACTTC
cdr3_aa: CSVTSGTYKQYF

j_call: TRBJ1-1
v_call: TRBV6-2/TRBV6-3
clone_size: many
d_call: TRBD1
cdr3_nt: TGTGCCAGCAATAGACAGGGCGCGAACACTGAAGCTTTCTTT
cdr3_aa: CASNRQGANTEAFF

j_call: TRBJ2-3
v_call: TRBV4-3
clone_size: .
d_call: .
cdr3_nt: TGCGCCAGTAGCCGAAACATAAGGGGGGATATTGATACGCAGTATTTT
cdr3_aa: CASSRNIRGDIDTQYF

j_call: TRBJ1-6
v_call: TRBV14
clone_size: .
d_call: .
cdr3_nt: TGTGTCAGCAGCCTTATTAGGATCGAATCACCCCTCCACTTT
cdr3_aa: CVSSLIRIESPLHF

j_call: TRBJ2-3
v_call: TRBV6-2/TRBV6-3
clone_size: .
d_call: TRBD2
cdr3_nt: TGTGCCGGCAAACCCATAGCGGGCCGCACAGATACTCAGTATTTT
cdr3_aa: CAGKPIAGRTDTQYF

j_call: TRBJ2-1
v_call: TRBV11-3
clone_size: .
d_call: .
cdr3_nt: TGTGCCAGCAGCTTAGTAGGGGACAACTACAAAGAGCAGTTCTTC
cdr3_aa: CASSLVGDNYKEQFF

j_call: TRBJ2-1
v_call: TRBV12-3/TRBV12-4
clone_size: .
d_call: .
cdr3_nt: TGTGCTAGCAGTTTAGCAGCCAAGAATGAGCAGTTCTTC
cdr3_aa: CASSLAAKNEQFF

j_call: TRBJ1-4
v_call: TRBV29-1
clone_size: many
d_call: .
cdr3_nt: TGCAGCGTTCGAGGACAGAATGAAAAACTGTTTTTT
cdr3_aa: CSVRGQNEKLFF

j_call: TRBJ1-4
v_call: TRBV11-2
clone_size: .
d_call: TRBD1
cdr3_nt: TGTGCCAGCAGCTGGACAGGAGCTAATGAAAAACTGTTTTTT
cdr3_aa: CASSWTGANEKLFF

j_call: TRBJ2-1
v_call: TRBV5-4
clone_size: .
d_call: TRBD2
cdr3_nt: TGTGCCAGCAGCTCGAGAAGGGGCGCGGGAGGTATTGGAGAGCAGTTATTT
cdr3_aa: CASSSRRGAGGIGEQLF

j_call: TRBJ1-1
v_call: TRBV6-2/TRBV6-3
clone_size: .
d_call: .
cdr3_nt: TGTGCCATCAGATGCACGGTTGAGACAGTTCTTTTCTTT
cdr3_aa: CAIRCTVETVLFF

j_call: TRBJ1-1
v_call: TRBV6-5
clone_size: .
d_call: TRBD1
cdr3_nt: TGTGCCAGCCGGGATACAGGGGGCTGGCGCGCTGAAGCTTTCTTT
cdr3_aa: CASRDTGGWRAEAFF

j_call: TRBJ2-3
v_call: TRBV5-5
clone_size: .
d_call: .
cdr3_nt: TGTGCCAGCAGAGTGGCATACCGGGACTCCTTCACAGATACGCAGTATTTT
cdr3_aa: CASRVAYRDSFTDTQYF

j_call: TRBJ2-7
v_call: TRBV10-3
clone_size: medium-sized
d_call: .
cdr3_nt: TGTGCCTCTAAGCGCGGGGAATACGAGCAGTACTTC
cdr3_aa: CASKRGEYEQYF

j_call: TRBJ1-2
v_call: TRBV11-1
clone_size: .
d_call: .
cdr3_nt: TGTGCCAGCAGCACACAGTGCCCTCTCTATGGCTACACCTTC
cdr3_aa: CASSTQCPLYGYTF